This T cell receptor (beta chain) was sequenced in a study of control samples from healthy donors and cancer patients. Germline CDR1 is GTSNPN and CDR2 is SVGIG (reference sequence). The J segment lost 4 bases and the V segment lost 4 bases, leaving 13 bases of the junction unmatched. The CDR3 is 16 amino acids. Some clones are missing from TCRdb's copy, which holds only in-frame ones; the method was immunoSEQ multiplex PCR. The sample lists 71,000 or so clones; about nine tenths were seen once. This clonotype was obtained from a man aged 60-69 years with lung cancer. The chain employs TRBV30 and TRBJ2-1; TRBD2 aligns across 7 bases. The specimen was PBMCs. The CDR3 region is CAWNRPRGVGYNEQFF. CDR3 bases: TGTGCCTGGAACCGCCCCCGGGGGGTGGGGTACAATGAGCAGTTCTTC.